Here is one TCR beta chain with its context. These data originate in a study of blood T cell repertoires in COVID-19. Only in-frame clones appear in the TCRdb table, and some are missing; sequencing was by immunoSEQ multiplex PCR. The data hold under 450,000 clones, with approximately 84% observed a single time. The J segment lost 5 bases and the V segment lost 7 bases, leaving 2 bases of the junction unmatched. This CDR3 region has 14 residues. Germline values: CDR1 SGDLS, CDR2 YYNGEE. The sequenced sample was PBMCs or T cells enriched from blood (not recorded which). This clonotype was obtained from a woman aged 25 to 39 who had recovered from COVID-19. V and J are TRBV9 and TRBJ2-5; 16 bases are shared with TRBD2. In nucleotides, the CDR3 is TGTGCCAGCGGGACTAGCGGGGGGGCGGAGACCCAGTACTTC. The encoded protein is CASGTSGGAETQYF.